This T cell receptor beta chain was sequenced during a study of blood T cell repertoires in COVID-19. Whole-study context: Sample material is recorded as cDNA or gDNA derived from T cells, B-cell-depleted T cells, or PBMCs.

Germline V gene sequence: CDR1 SQVTM, CDR2 ANQGSEA. Trimming stripped 4 bases from V and 4 bases from J, with 19 bases between. CDR3 length: 15 amino acids. Some clones are missing from TCRdb's copy, which holds only in-frame ones; the method was immunoSEQ multiplex PCR. The sample lists over 100,000 clones, around four fifths seen once, with less than 10% in the top ten. Sequences were obtained from peripheral blood. This TCR derives from a man aged 35-49 years with active or convalescent COVID-19. The gene calls are TRBV29-1 and TRBJ1-1; TRBD1 might be the D (5 bases). CDR3: CSVALLVGQGTEAFF. The CDR3 DNA reads TGCAGCGTTGCCCTACTCGTGGGGCAGGGCACTGAAGCTTTCTTT.